Following are 25 T cell receptor beta chains from one sample sequenced in a study of beta chain features in type 1 diabetes. General observations from the study: Shorter TCRB CDR3s, moderately but significantly so, marked every one of the four CD4+ subsets in Type 1 diabetes patients.

These TCRs are of unknown antigen specificity. Of the isolated RNA, all was reverse transcribed, and so the sequenced material was expressed TCRB transcripts. Generated by immunoSEQ multiplex PCR, the TCRdb table keeps only in-frame clones and is missing some. The repertoire includes a few hundred thousand clones, about a fifth of them detected once, and less than 0.03% sits in the top ten. Input material: naive CD4+ T cells from blood. The receptors here all came from a woman aged 40 to 55 with type 1 diabetes.

V and J are TRBV7-2 and TRBJ2-5, with D unclear. V lost 8 bases, J lost 0 bases, and 13 bases lay in between. This CDR3 comprises 14 residues. Germline V lookup: CDR1 SGHTA, CDR2 FQGNSA. The CDR3 DNA follows: TGTGCCAGCTCTCTCAGTTTGTACCAAGAGACCCAGTACTTC. Encoded protein: CASSLSLYQETQYF.

The chain employs TRBV9 and TRBJ1-4; tentatively, D is TRBD1 (6 bases). Germline CDR1 is SGDLS and CDR2 is YYNGEE. V was shortened by 0 bases and J by 4 bases, with 10 bases between the two germline ends. The CDR3 has 15 amino acids. CDR3 sequence reads: CASSVGKQGNEKLFF. The CDR3 bases are TGTGCCAGCAGCGTAGGGAAACAGGGTAATGAAAAACTGTTTTTT.

This rearrangement joins TRBV9 to TRBJ1-2, with TRBD1 matching 7 bases. The CDR3 is 18 residues long. The germline V gene encodes CDR1 SGDLS and CDR2 YYNGEE. J was trimmed by 8 bases and V by 0 bases; bases with no gene match: 19. CDR3 residues: CASSVATDTTGRSYGYTF. CDR3 nucleotide sequence: TGTGCCAGCAGCGTAGCTACCGATACGACAGGGAGGTCCTACGGCTACACCTTC.

This clone appeared a few times. V gene TRBV29-1 combines with J gene TRBJ2-3, with D possibly matching TRBD1 (7 bases). The germline gives CDR1 SQVTM, CDR2 ANQGSEA. V gave up 0 bases and J gave up 13 bases, with 17 bases separating them. The CDR3 extends over 13 amino acids. CDR3 sequence: CSVEDSGQRGEYF. The CDR3 nucleotides read TGCAGCGTTGAAGATTCGGGACAGCGCGGGGAGTATTTT.

This clone was seen more than once but under ten times. The gene calls are TRBV7-2 and TRBJ2-7; 7 nucleotides line up with TRBD2. This CDR3 comprises 17 residues. The J segment lost 4 bases and the V segment lost 1 base, leaving 13 bases of the junction unmatched. The germline gives CDR1 SGHTA, CDR2 FQGNSA. The CDR3: CASSLVGVAGPGYEQYF. CDR3 DNA sequence: TGTGCCAGCAGCTTAGTTGGGGTAGCGGGTCCCGGGTACGAGCAGTACTTC.

This clone was recorded a few times. J is TRBJ1-2 and V is TRBV25-1, with 9 nucleotides matching TRBD1. There are 15 residues in the CDR3. Germline V gene sequence: CDR1 MGHDK, CDR2 SYGVNS. The trim removed 2 bases at V and 6 bases at J, leaving 7 bases unmatched. The DNA for the CDR3 is TGTGCCAGCAGTGAAGAAGGGACAGGGAGAGATGGCTACACCTTC. Amino acid sequence: CASSEEGTGRDGYTF.

This chain uses TRBV7-2 with TRBJ2-7; TRBD1 agrees at 10 bases. This CDR3 spans 15 amino acids. Trimming took 2 bases from V and 2 from J; bases not matched to a gene: 3. The germline V gene has CDR1 SGHTA and CDR2 FQGNSA. CDR3 nucleotides: TGTGCCAGCAGCTTATTGGGACAGGGGACCTACGAGCAGTACTTC. Protein: CASSLLGQGTYEQYF.

This clone appeared a few times. This sequence joins TRBV28 and TRBJ2-3; D is perhaps TRBD1 (7 bases). Per the germline V gene, CDR1 is MDHEN and CDR2 is SYDVKM. Deletions cut 3 bases from V and 1 base from J, with 17 bases between. The CDR3 is 17 amino acids. The CDR3 DNA reads as TGTGCCAGCAGTTTGGCAGGAGGGGGCATAGGCACAGATACGCAGTATTTT. Protein sequence: CASSLAGGGIGTDTQYF.

This clone has a handful of counts. V gene TRBV7-8 combines with J gene TRBJ2-5; D may be TRBD2 (5 bases). This CDR3 spans 12 amino acids. The V and J ends lost 6 bases and 5 bases respectively, with 10 bases between them. Germline lookup yields CDR1 SGHVS and CDR2 FQNEAQ. The chain's CDR3 is CASRTSGETQYF. The CDR3 region has the DNA TGTGCCAGCAGGACCTCGGGGGAGACCCAGTACTTC.

This clone has more than one count but fewer than ten. This chain links TRBV7-3 with TRBJ2-7; 8 bases fit TRBD2. Per germline, CDR1 SGHTA and CDR2 FQGTGA. Trimming at V came to 4 bases and at J to 3 bases, leaving 8 bases not matched to a gene. The CDR3 has 15 amino acids. DNA for the CDR3: TGTGCCAGCAGCTCCCCCCAGCGGGAGATCTACGAGCAGTACTTC. This encodes CASSSPQREIYEQYF.

This clone appeared a few times. This chain joins TRBV28 and TRBJ2-7; D might be TRBD2 (5 bases). CDR1 is MDHEN, CDR2 SYDVKM, per germline. This CDR3 contains 15 residues. V shed 3 bases and J shed 0 bases, with 12 bases lying between them. The CDR3 region is CASSLSGSFSYEQYF. The CDR3 DNA reads TGTGCCAGCAGTTTGTCGGGGAGTTTCTCCTACGAGCAGTACTTC.

Here the CDR3 DNA reads TGTGCCAGCAGTTTATCGGGGACAGGGAGGACTGAAGCTTTCTTT. The encoded protein is CASSLSGTGRTEAFF. The rearrangement links TRBV27 to TRBJ1-1; the match to TRBD1 covers 9 bases. Germline assignment: CDR1 MNHEY and CDR2 SMNVEV (reference sequence). CDR3 length: 15 amino acids. V was clipped by 0 bases and J by 5 bases; unmatched bases: 4.

The chain joins TRBV5-1 to TRBJ2-7, with 7 bases that match TRBD2. J was trimmed by 4 bases and V by 7 bases; bases with no gene match: 5. The CDR3 spans 12 residues. Germline assignment: CDR1 SGHRS and CDR2 YFSETQ. CDR3 amino acids: CASRGSGYEQYF. DNA for the CDR3: TGCGCCAGCCGCGGGAGTGGTTACGAGCAGTACTTC.

J is TRBJ2-1 and V is TRBV5-1; TRBD2 aligns across 9 bases. Germline V gene data show CDR1 as SGHRS and CDR2 as YFSETQ. There are 15 residues in the CDR3. V was clipped by 0 bases and J by 9 bases; unmatched bases: 7. The CDR3 coding sequence is TGCGCCAGCAGCTTGGCAGAAGCGGGAGGAGGTGAGCAGTTCTTC. Encoded protein: CASSLAEAGGGEQFF.

This clone was seen a handful of times. This chain uses TRBV15 with TRBJ1-4, with unresolved D. In germline, CDR1 is LNHNV, CDR2 YYDKDF (reference sequence). Trimming cost V 9 bases and J 6 bases, with 14 bases left between them. The CDR3 extends over 13 amino acids. The CDR3 DNA reads as TGTGCCACGGAACGAGGTCTCGATGAAAAACTGTTTTTT. This gives the protein CATERGLDEKLFF.

There are a few counts of this clone. CDR3 bases: TGTGCCAGCAGCCCCAGGGATCCGGGGGGGTCGAACACTGAAGCTTTCTTT. Protein: CASSPRDPGGSNTEAFF. The V and J genes are TRBV5-4 and TRBJ1-1, with D possibly being TRBD1 (5 bases). Trimming removed 4 bases at V and 1 base at J, with 20 bases between. The germline CDR1 and CDR2 sequences are SGHNT and YYREEE (reference sequence). There are 17 residues in the CDR3.

The V and J genes are TRBV5-1 and TRBJ2-2, with 8 nucleotides matching TRBD1. The ends lost 1 base at V and 4 bases at J; junction bases unmatched: 6. Germline assignment: CDR1 SGHRS and CDR2 YFSETQ. This CDR3 has 16 residues. CDR3 loop: CASSLSQGATTGELFF. The CDR3 coding sequence is TGCGCCAGCAGCTTGTCCCAGGGGGCAACCACCGGGGAGCTGTTTTTT.

The CDR3 DNA follows: TGCGCCAGCAGCCAAGATTCAAGTGCGGGGAACCGGGAGACCCAGTACTTC. It encodes CASSQDSSAGNRETQYF. The chain recombines TRBV4-1 with TRBJ2-5, with a tentative D call TRBD2 (6 bases). V lost 0 bases and J lost 5, with 19 bases in between. Germline V gene sequence: CDR1 MGHRA, CDR2 YSYEKL. This CDR3 is built from 17 residues.

The chain carries TRBV7-2 and TRBJ1-1; D is undetermined. Germline assignment: CDR1 SGHTA and CDR2 FQGNSA. V was trimmed by 5 bases and J by 1 base, leaving 11 bases between them. The CDR3 spans 14 residues. DNA for the CDR3: TGTGCCAGCAGCCTCCGGGTCTCGAACACTGAAGCTTTCTTT. It codes for CASSLRVSNTEAFF.

This clone has only a few counts. J is TRBJ1-2 and V is TRBV7-2, with TRBD1 identical over 8 bases. Per germline, CDR1 SGHTA and CDR2 FQGNSA. The trim removed 4 bases at V and 3 bases at J, leaving 1 base unmatched. The CDR3 sequence is 13 residues long. CDR3 sequence (DNA): TGTGCCAGCAGCTCGGACAGGGACTATGGCTACACCTTC. Translating gives CASSSDRDYGYTF.

This clone was observed a handful of times. This sequence joins TRBV6-6 and TRBJ2-3; the match to TRBD2 covers 11 bases. Germline V gives CDR1 MNHNY, CDR2 SVGAGI (reference sequence). The CDR3 length is 16 residues. Germline trimming cut 8 bases from V and 4 bases from J; bases unmatched to any gene: 11. The DNA for the CDR3 is TGTGCCAGCTTTTGGCTAGCGGGGGGAATGGCAGATACGCAGTATTTT. It encodes CASFWLAGGMADTQYF.

The chain carries TRBV29-1 and TRBJ2-6; TRBD2 is a possible D gene (6 bases). The germline CDR1 and CDR2 sequences are SQVTM and ANQGSEA. This CDR3 is built from 17 residues. V shed 5 bases and J shed 0 bases, with 17 bases lying between them. This CDR3 is CSVNFGGDRSGANVLTF. The CDR3 DNA reads as TGCAGCGTTAATTTTGGAGGGGACCGCTCTGGGGCCAACGTCCTGACTTTC.

This sequence joins TRBV9 and TRBJ2-3; D gene uncertain. The germline V gene has CDR1 SGDLS and CDR2 YYNGEE. The CDR3 length is 16 residues. Trimming took 0 bases from V and 1 from J, leaving 12 bases between them. CDR3 DNA sequence: TGTGCCAGCAGCGTAGTGCAAGTCCGGGGCACAGATACGCAGTATTTT. It codes for CASSVVQVRGTDTQYF.

This clone has just a few counts. This rearrangement joins TRBV2 to TRBJ2-1; 11 positions match TRBD2. The CDR3 loop spans 15 amino acids. Germline V gene sequence: CDR1 SNHLY, CDR2 FYNNEI. With 5 bases clipped from V and 7 bases from J, the junction kept 7 bases outside the gene matches. The DNA for the CDR3 is TGTGCCAGCAGTCCGACTAGCGGGACGCTTAATGAGCAGTTCTTC. Translating it yields CASSPTSGTLNEQFF.

The chain has TRBV4-1 and TRBJ1-2, with 9 bases fitting TRBD1. Germline CDR1 reads MGHRA; CDR2 reads YSYEKL. With V trimmed by 3 bases and J by 3 bases, 11 bases remained unmatched. This CDR3 has 17 amino acids. DNA for the CDR3: TGCGCCAGCAGCCAGGGCCCAATTACAGGGGGCGACTATGGCTACACCTTC. Its protein is CASSQGPITGGDYGYTF.